This T cell receptor (beta chain) is from a study of blood T cell repertoires in COVID-19. Study-level information: In each case, the material was cDNA or gDNA derived from T cells, B-cell-depleted T cells, or PBMCs.

The CDR3 loop spans 14 amino acids. Germline CDR1 and CDR2: SGHVS and FQNEAQ. The V and J ends lost 3 bases and 7 bases respectively, with 12 bases between them. The data were produced by immunoSEQ multiplex PCR, yet TCRdb's version contains in-frame clones alone and is incomplete. The table includes about 180,000 clones, about 85% detected once. This TCR was sampled from a man in his forties or fifties who had recovered from COVID-19. J is TRBJ1-4 and V is TRBV7-8; tentatively, D is TRBD1 (5 bases). Sequencing was carried out using PBMCs or T cells enriched from blood (not recorded which). This chain's CDR3 is CASSFWGGGEKLFF. Here the CDR3 DNA reads TGTGCCAGCAGCTTTTGGGGGGGTGGTGAAAAACTGTTTTTT.